The clone carrying this T cell receptor beta chain was detected ten times or more. This sample is part of a study of T-cell memory formation after mild COVID-19. Unmatched junction bases numbered 14, after V lost 2 bases and J lost 4 bases. The CDR3 length is 20 residues. Germline loops: CDR1 LGHNA, CDR2 YNFKEQ. TCRdb fed the 5' RACE reads into MiXCR, producing one record per CDR3 protein. The table lists a few hundred thousand distinct CDR3 sequences, about 15% of them singletons. Sequenced input: PBMCs or a T cell subset sorted from them (not recorded which). This chain connects TRBV4-2 to TRBJ2-1, with 13 bases fitting TRBD2. The origin of this receptor is a man aged 18 to 29 who had mild COVID-19 (a few samples of this study predate the infection). Cell type and time point are not known. This CDR3 is CASSQPEPGRTSGGYNEQFF. CDR3 DNA sequence: TGTGCCAGCAGCCAACCCGAGCCGGGGAGGACTAGCGGGGGTTACAATGAGCAGTTCTTC.